This is a list of T cell receptor beta chains from one sample in a study of CD8 T cells in ankylosing spondylitis. A single record per CDR3 protein comes from TCRdb applying MiXCR to the 5' RACE reads. The sample has over 100,000 distinct CDR3 sequences; over 9.5% are singletons. The sequenced sample was blood, either unsorted or a sorted T cell fraction (not recorded which). Receptors originate from a female donor with ankylosing spondylitis or in good health (not recorded which). The CDR3 runs from the conserved cysteine through the conserved F or W. Fields, in order: D gene, V gene, clone size, J gene, CDR3 protein, CDR3 DNA. The D gene is left open where the match is weak. Only part of the rows carry a size: once, few, many, or a class if the clone is expanded.

>NA|TRBV5-1|many|TRBJ1-1
CASTPMGNTEAFF
TGCGCCAGCACCCCAATGGGGAACACTGAAGCTTTCTTT
>NA|TRBV5-5|NA|TRBJ2-1
CASSLASTKEQFF
TGTGCCAGCAGCTTGGCGAGCACCAAGGAGCAGTTCTTC
>NA|TRBV7-2|few|TRBJ2-7
CASSRRGLDEQYF
TGTGCCAGCTCTCGGCGGGGGCTTGACGAGCAGTACTTC
>TRBD1|TRBV2|many|TRBJ1-1
CASRKVSTGVNWMNTEAFF
TGTGCCAGCAGAAAGGTTTCGACAGGGGTGAACTGGATGAACACTGAAGCTTTCTTT
>TRBD1|TRBV7-9|NA|TRBJ1-2
CASTLHSDSGGSGYTF
TGTGCCAGCACCCTCCATTCCGACTCAGGGGGGAGTGGCTACACCTTC
>TRBD1|TRBV12-3/TRBV12-4|NA|TRBJ1-4
CASRTGTGREEKLFF
TGTGCCAGCAGGACCGGGACAGGGCGGGAGGAAAAACTGTTTTTT
>NA|TRBV18|many|TRBJ1-5
CASSPDSNQPQHF
TGTGCCAGCTCACCAGATAGCAATCAGCCCCAGCATTTT
>NA|TRBV5-1|many|TRBJ2-5
CASSFNTGQETQYF
TGCGCCAGCAGCTTTAACACAGGGCAAGAGACCCAGTACTTC
>NA|TRBV7-9|many|TRBJ1-2
CASSPGGRIYGYTF
TGTGCCAGCAGCCCTGGAGGGAGGATATATGGCTACACCTTC
>NA|TRBV3-1|many|TRBJ1-2
CASSQDNYGYTF
TGTGCCAGCAGCCAAGATAACTATGGCTACACCTTC
>TRBD1|TRBV12-3/TRBV12-4|NA|TRBJ2-7
CASSTSDRDSAYEQYF
TGTGCCAGCAGCACCTCCGACAGGGATAGTGCCTACGAGCAGTACTTC
>NA|TRBV20-1|many|TRBJ1-5
CSARSGTSNQPQHF
TGCAGTGCTAGGTCAGGAACTAGCAATCAGCCCCAGCATTTT
>NA|TRBV11-2|many|TRBJ1-1
CASSLMGVNTEAFF
TGTGCCAGCAGCTTAATGGGAGTGAACACTGAAGCTTTCTTT
>NA|TRBV28|many|TRBJ1-5
CASSSDRTAGQPQHF
TGTGCCAGCAGTTCCGATCGGACGGCGGGTCAGCCCCAGCATTTT
>NA|TRBV29-1|NA|TRBJ1-4
CSVYMGELFF
TGCAGCGTCTATATGGGGGAACTGTTTTTT
>NA|TRBV29-1|many|TRBJ1-5
CSLVVSNQPQHF
TGCAGCCTTGTTGTTAGCAATCAGCCCCAGCATTTT
>NA|TRBV20-1|many|TRBJ2-4
CSAPLQGAKNIQYF
TGCAGTGCTCCCCTTCAGGGGGCCAAAAACATTCAGTACTTC
>NA|TRBV6-1|many|TRBJ1-2
CASTLHYNYGYTF
TGTGCCAGCACCCTACACTATAACTATGGCTACACCTTC
>NA|TRBV4-1|many|TRBJ2-7
CASSQDPGPLEQYF
TGCGCCAGCAGCCAAGATCCTGGACCCTTGGAGCAGTACTTC
>NA|TRBV7-9|few|TRBJ2-5
CASTLRGGAQETQYF
TGTGCCAGCACCCTTAGAGGTGGAGCACAAGAGACCCAGTACTTC
>TRBD1|TRBV12-3/TRBV12-4|many|TRBJ1-1
CASSRQGNTEAFF
TGTGCCAGCAGTCGACAGGGGAACACTGAAGCTTTCTTT
>NA|TRBV12-3/TRBV12-4|many|TRBJ1-2
CASSPGRVGYTF
TGTGCCAGCAGTCCTGGCAGGGTAGGCTACACCTTC
>NA|TRBV6-5|NA|TRBJ1-3
CASSYKYSGNTIYF
TGTGCCAGCAGTTACAAGTACTCTGGAAACACCATATATTTT
>NA|TRBV28|many|TRBJ1-2
CASSPWREGYTF
TGTGCCAGCAGCCCGTGGAGGGAAGGCTACACCTTC